This T cell receptor (beta chain) was recovered during a study of CD8+ T cells in alopecia areata (dated 2018 in TCRdb). Study-level background: The treated patients took part in an open-label pilot trial in which moderate-to-severe alopecia areata was treated with oral tofacitinib at 5 to 10 mg twice daily. In humans, TCRbeta sequencing was performed on scalp tissue and on sorted CD4+ and CD8+ peripheral blood T cells from healthy controls and from patients with patchy or totalis/universalis alopecia areata. Clonality in the scalp was compared among normal scalp (n=4), patchy alopecia areata scalp (n=8), and alopecia totalis/universalis scalp (n=8). Amplification of TCRbeta CDR3 regions was done by immunoSEQ multiplex PCR using 35 Vbeta forward primers and 13 Jbeta reverse primers. Tofacitinib-treated patients had biopsies at baseline and at 4 and 24 weeks of treatment, with a later scalp biopsy in several patients. RNA came from the PAXgene miRNA kit for fixed scalp, the miRNeasy kit for PBMCs, and the RNeasy kit for mouse skin. Tofacitinib was administered for 6 to 18 months, and 6 months of follow-up off drug were then conducted to assess delayed response and recurrence. High-throughput TCRbeta sequencing was used to examine T cell clonal expansion in alopecia areata in both the C3H/HeJ mouse model and human patients. The investigation overall reported the following: Shared TCR sequences between patients were less evident than in mice, which may be partly attributable to HLA diversity in the patient population. Compared with normal scalp, lesional scalp, particularly in alopecia totalis/universalis, had higher clonality and more expanded CD8+ clones, which suggests antigenic drive. Unlike mouse skin, which is dominated by gammadelta T cells, normal human skin has resident alphabeta T cells that are also sequenced, and this complicates analysis of the scalp TCR repertoire.

Per the germline V gene, MDHEN is the CDR1 and SYDVKM is the CDR2. CDR3 length: 16 amino acids, cysteine to phenylalanine. The entry retains the CDR3 DNA only, 48 bases that are in frame from base 1. V ends up 6 bases short and J 4 bases short, with an unmatched junction base count of 12. To note about this clone: The specificity of this receptor is unknown. Base qualities are missing; no much larger clone stands one base away.

Lesional scalp punch biopsies and peripheral blood were obtained from alopecia areata patients. Human scalp biopsies were immediately fixed in PAXgene tissue containers. To prepare the library, the immunoSEQ multiplex PCR assay was applied. RNA was extracted from all samples and reverse transcribed into cDNA, which served as template for TCR sequencing. First-strand cDNA was synthesized using SuperScript III with a 2:1 mix of oligo-dT and random hexamers. A synthetic immune receptor repertoire was used to measure amplification bias, and any remaining bias was corrected computationally. As for how the authors treated the data: Raw reads were preprocessed for error removal, and CDR3 was defined according to IMGT conventions as running from the conserved cysteine to phenylalanine. To get clonality, Shannon entropy was normalized by log2 of the number of productive unique TCRs and the result was subtracted from 1. Whether scalp clones were CD4 or CD8 was inferred by matching scalp TCRbeta sequences against CD4 and CD8 repertoires sorted from blood. The clones in this table, taken by TCRdb from immuneACCESS, are in-frame only. Not every clone is retained; where verified, under half of the shortfall comes from an unresolved V gene, and the cause of the rest is unknown. V and J calls and clone size are given by that table; D and trimming were obtained from the DNA. The sample includes over 10,000 clones, with approximately 65% observed a single time. 20% to 25% of the sample comes from the top ten.

The receptor chain draws on TRBV28 and TRBJ2-5, with TRBD2 identical over 9 junction bases. Sequences were obtained from skin. The clonotype originates from a human donor with alopecia areata. DNA sequence: TGTGCCAGCAGCACCCCCCGGGCAGCGGGAGGAGAGACCCAGTACTTC. The resulting protein is CASSTPRAAGGETQYF.